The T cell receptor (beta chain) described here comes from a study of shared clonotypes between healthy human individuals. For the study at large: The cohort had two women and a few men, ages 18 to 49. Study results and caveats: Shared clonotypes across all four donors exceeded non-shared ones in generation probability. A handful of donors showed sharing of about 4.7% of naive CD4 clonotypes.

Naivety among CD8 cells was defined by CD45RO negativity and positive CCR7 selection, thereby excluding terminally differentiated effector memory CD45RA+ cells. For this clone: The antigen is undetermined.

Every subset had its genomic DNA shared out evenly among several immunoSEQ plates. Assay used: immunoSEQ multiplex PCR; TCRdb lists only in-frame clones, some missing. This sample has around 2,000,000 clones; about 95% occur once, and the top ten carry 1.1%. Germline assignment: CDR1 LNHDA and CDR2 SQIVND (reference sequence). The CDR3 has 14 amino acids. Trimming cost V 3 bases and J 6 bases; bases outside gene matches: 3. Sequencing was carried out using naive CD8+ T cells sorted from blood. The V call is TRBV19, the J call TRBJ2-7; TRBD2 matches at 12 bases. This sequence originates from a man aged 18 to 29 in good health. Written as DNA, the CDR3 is TGTGCCAGTAGTATCGCGACTAGCGGGAGCGAGCAGTACTTC. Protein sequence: CASSIATSGSEQYF.